The 6 T cell receptor beta chains given below trace back to one sample, sequenced in a study of early T cells in non-severe SARS-CoV-2 infection. MiXCR, run by TCRdb on the 5' RACE reads, gives a single entry per CDR3 protein. The table records some 61,000 distinct CDR3 sequences, about a tenth of them present only once. Sample: whole blood. The receptors were sampled from an adult who was a healthcare worker with PCR-confirmed SARS-CoV-2 infection or an uninfected control (not recorded which).

This clonotype was recorded many times. The CDR3 sequence is CASGRMNTEAFF. As DNA, the CDR3 is TGTGCCAGTGGCCGCATGAACACTGAAGCTTTCTTT. V and J are TRBV13 and TRBJ1-1, with D uncertain. CDR3 size: 12 residues. V was trimmed by 9 bases and J by 0 bases, leaving 8 bases between them. Looked up from germline, CDR1 is PRHDT and CDR2 is FYEKMQ (reference sequence).

This clonotype was counted ten times or more. The CDR3 spells CASSVEVREGGSTEAFF. In DNA form, the CDR3 reads TGTGCCAGCAGCGTAGAGGTTAGGGAGGGTGGTAGCACTGAAGCTTTCTTT. This chain links TRBV9 with TRBJ1-1; D unclear. Per the germline V gene, CDR1 is SGDLS and CDR2 is YYNGEE. This CDR3 is built from 17 residues. The V gene lost 0 bases and the J gene lost 4 bases, with 19 bases spanning the gap.

The V and J genes are TRBV19 and TRBJ1-5; possible D gene TRBD1, 6 bases. With 4 bases removed from V and 3 bases from J, the gap between germline ends came to 13 bases. The length of the CDR3 is 15 residues. Germline loops: CDR1 LNHDA, CDR2 SQIVND (reference sequence). The CDR3 spells CASSTYRDNNQPQHF. CDR3 DNA: TGTGCCAGTAGTACCTACCGGGACAACAATCAGCCCCAGCATTTT.

This clonotype was seen at least ten times. The CDR3 is CASSGVGLARHEQFF. DNA of the CDR3: TGTGCCAGCAGTGGGGTGGGACTAGCGAGGCATGAGCAGTTCTTC. This sequence joins TRBV6-1 and TRBJ2-1; TRBD2 matches at 10 bases. After removal of 4 bases from V and 8 bases from J, the junction contained 8 bases not matched to a gene. CDR1 and CDR2 from the germline V gene are MNHNS and SASEGT. The CDR3 spans 15 residues.

J is TRBJ2-1 and V is TRBV29-1; D assignment may be TRBD1 or TRBD2 (5 bases each). The CDR3 consists of 11 residues. Germline V gene data show CDR1 as SQVTM and CDR2 as ANQGSEA. V was pared by 7 bases and J by 3 bases, with 7 bases between. In nucleotides, the CDR3 is TGCAGCGGAGGGGACTACAATGAGCAGTTCTTC. Amino acid sequence: CSGGDYNEQFF.

This clonotype was picked up many times. The CDR3 protein is CASSPRDRGTMGGYTF. The CDR3 DNA reads as TGTGCCAGCAGCCCCCGGGACAGGGGGACTATGGGTGGCTACACCTTC. This chain uses TRBV3-1 with TRBJ1-2; 11 bases match TRBD1. Germline-derived CDR1 and CDR2 are LGHDT and YNNKEL (reference sequence). This CDR3 comprises 16 residues. Losses at the gene ends were 4 bases for V and 7 bases for J; bases not matched to a gene: 11.